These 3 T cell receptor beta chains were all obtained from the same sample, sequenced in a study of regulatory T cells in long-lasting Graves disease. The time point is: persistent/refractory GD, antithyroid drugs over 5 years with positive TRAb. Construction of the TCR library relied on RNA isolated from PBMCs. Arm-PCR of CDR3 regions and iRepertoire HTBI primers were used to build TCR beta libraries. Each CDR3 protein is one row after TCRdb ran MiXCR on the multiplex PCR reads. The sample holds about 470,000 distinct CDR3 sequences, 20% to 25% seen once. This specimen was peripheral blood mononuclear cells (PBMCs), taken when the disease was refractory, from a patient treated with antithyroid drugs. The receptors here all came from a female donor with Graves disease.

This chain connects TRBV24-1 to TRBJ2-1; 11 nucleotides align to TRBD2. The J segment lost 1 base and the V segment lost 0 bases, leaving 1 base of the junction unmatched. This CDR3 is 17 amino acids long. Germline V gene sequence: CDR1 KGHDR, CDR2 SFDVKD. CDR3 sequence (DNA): TGTGCCACCAGTGATTTGACTAGCGGGAGATCCTACAATGAGCAGTTCTTC. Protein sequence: CATSDLTSGRSYNEQFF.

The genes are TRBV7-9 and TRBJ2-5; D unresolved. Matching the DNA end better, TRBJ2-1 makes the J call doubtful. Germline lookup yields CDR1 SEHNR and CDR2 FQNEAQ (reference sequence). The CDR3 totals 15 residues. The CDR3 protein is CASSGRAAPKNEQFF. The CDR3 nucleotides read TGTGCCAGCAGCGGCCGGGCGGCCCCTAAAAATGAGCAGTTCTTC.

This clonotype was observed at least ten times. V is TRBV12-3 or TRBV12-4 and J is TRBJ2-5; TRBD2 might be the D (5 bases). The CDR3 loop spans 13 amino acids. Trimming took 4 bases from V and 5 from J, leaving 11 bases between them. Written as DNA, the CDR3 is TGTGCCAGCAGTTCTCCGCCGGGGGAGACCCAGTACTTC. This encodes CASSSPPGETQYF.